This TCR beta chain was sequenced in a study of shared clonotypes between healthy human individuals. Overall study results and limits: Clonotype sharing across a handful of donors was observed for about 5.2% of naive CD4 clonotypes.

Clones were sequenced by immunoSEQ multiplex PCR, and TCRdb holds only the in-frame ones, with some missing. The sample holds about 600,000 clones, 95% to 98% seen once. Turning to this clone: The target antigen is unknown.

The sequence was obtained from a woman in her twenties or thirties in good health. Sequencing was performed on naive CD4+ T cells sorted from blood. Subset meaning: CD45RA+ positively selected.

The CDR3: CASSLRGSLAGGDTGELFF. The CDR3 region has the DNA TGTGCCAGCAGCTTAAGGGGTTCGCTAGCGGGAGGGGACACCGGGGAGCTGTTTTTT. The chain couples TRBV13 to TRBJ2-2, with 12 bases fitting TRBD2. Germline V lookup: CDR1 PRHDT, CDR2 FYEKMQ (reference sequence). V lost 2 bases, J lost 3 bases, and 10 bases stayed unmatched. This CDR3 comprises 19 residues.